The 6 T cell receptor beta chains below come from one sample, sequenced in a study of T cell responses to AZD1222 COVID-19 vaccine. This table comes from immunoSEQ multiplex PCR, and its TCRdb copy is limited to in-frame clones, with some not included. The sample has about 83,000 clones, around 91% seen once. The sample was peripheral blood, taken on day 0 of AZD1222 vaccination. The origin of the receptors is an adult in good health.

As concerns this clone: In the same sample, other DNA sequences code for this CDR3. This sequence joins TRBV7-3 and TRBJ2-3; D uncertain. The CDR3 is made up of 13 amino acids. Trimming removed 0 bases from V and 6 bases from J, with 7 bases in between. CDR1 SGHTA and CDR2 FQGTGA come from the germline V gene. The DNA of the CDR3 is TGTGCCAGCAGCTTAACCCAAAGGGATACGCAGTATTTT. As protein: CASSLTQRDTQYF.

The rearrangement uses TRBV14 and TRBJ1-1; no clear D gene. The CDR3 runs 13 residues. V was shortened by 1 base and J by 1 base, with 4 bases between the two germline ends. CDR1 and CDR2 (germline): SGHDN, FVKESK. CDR3 in DNA: TGTGCCAGCAGCCAAGGACAGAACACTGAAGCTTTCTTT. As protein: CASSQGQNTEAFF. Using reference TRBV14 and TRBJ1-1 for the parts outside the CDR3, the full variable domain is EAGVTQFPSHSVIEKGQTVTLRCDPISGHDNLYWYRRVMGKEIKFLLHFVKESKQDESGMPNNRFLAERTGGTYSTLKVQPAELEDSGVYFCASSQGQNTEAFFGQGTRLTVV.

This chain connects TRBV19 to TRBJ1-4; no clear D. Per germline, CDR1 LNHDA and CDR2 SQIVND (reference sequence). The CDR3 sequence is 14 residues long. V was trimmed by 2 bases and J by 4 bases, leaving 8 bases between them. The DNA of the CDR3 is TGTGCCAGTAGTATATGGCAGAATAATGAAAAACTGTTTTTT. This sequence encodes CASSIWQNNEKLFF.

The V gene is TRBV28, the J gene TRBJ1-5; 7 bases map to TRBD1. Trimming cost V 10 bases and J 5 bases; bases outside gene matches: 5. From germline, CDR1 is MDHEN and CDR2 SYDVKM. This CDR3 is 12 amino acids long. As DNA, the CDR3 is TGTGCCATAAGACAGGGTTATCAGCCCCAGCATTTT. Translated, it gives CAIRQGYQPQHF.

J is TRBJ2-3 and V is TRBV11-3; D might be TRBD1 (5 bases). Germline-derived CDR1 and CDR2 are SGHNT and YENEEA. The length of the CDR3 is 14 residues. V lost 4 bases to trimming and J lost 4 bases, with 12 bases between them. The CDR3: CASSSTARPDTQYF. CDR3 bases: TGTGCCAGCAGCTCGACAGCGAGGCCAGATACGCAGTATTTT.

The CDR3 loop is CASSFGGGNTIYF. DNA for the CDR3: TGTGCCAGCAGTTTCGGAGGGGGGAACACCATATATTTT. V is TRBV27 and J is TRBJ1-3, with D possibly matching TRBD1 (6 bases). Germline V gene data show CDR1 as MNHEY and CDR2 as SMNVEV (reference sequence). The CDR3 is made up of 13 amino acids. Trimming took 3 bases from V and 7 from J, leaving 10 bases between them.